Included here is one T cell receptor (beta chain) sequence, with context. The antigen remains undetermined. This entry is derived from a study of shared clonotypes between healthy human individuals. Whole-study context: Researchers assigned three CD4 naive, three CD4 memory, two CD8 naive and one CD8 memory plate to each donor.

Study outcomes and limitations: Only blood was sampled; tissue repertoires likely differ.

Assay used: immunoSEQ multiplex PCR; TCRdb lists only in-frame clones, some missing. The profile shows about 1 million clones, around 76% of them singletons. Only Caucasian adults living in Nashville, Tennessee served as donors. Sequenced input: memory CD4+ T cells sorted from blood. Indicated subset: CD45RA-negative fraction. The receptor's source is a man between 18 and 29 years old in good health.

CDR3 sequence reads: CASSATGGPYNEQFF. The DNA of the CDR3 is TGTGCCAGCAGCGCGACAGGGGGCCCTTACAATGAGCAGTTCTTC. The chain employs TRBV7-2 and TRBJ2-1, with 10 bases matching TRBD1. This CDR3 is 15 amino acids long. The V segment lost 5 bases and the J segment 4 bases; nucleotides outside the gene matches: 5. Germline values: CDR1 SGHTA, CDR2 FQGNSA.